This T cell receptor beta chain was sequenced for a study of blood T cells in healthy people across ages. Study findings and constraints: Donor CMV status, an unknown factor, possibly confounded changes in expanded clonotypes.

This clonotype was seen a few times. Its specificity is unknown. Alongside a J-beta primer mix, a sample-barcoded 5' primer served in a second PCR lasting 7 to 11 cycles. Every individual sample yielded 2.5 million or more paired-end reads (each containing CDR3). TCRdb independently ran MiXCR on the 5' RACE reads; one entry per CDR3 protein. Of approximately 1.5 million distinct CDR3 sequences in the sample, about 35% were seen once. V dropped 3 bases and J dropped 8 bases, with 8 bases sitting between them. Germline V gene sequence: CDR1 LNHNV, CDR2 YYDKDF (reference sequence). The CDR3 length is 12 residues.

Sequenced material: blood. The chain is built from TRBV15 and TRBJ2-1; no clear D gene. This TCR was sampled from a young woman in good health. CDR3: CATSSPGYEQFF. In DNA form, the CDR3 reads TGTGCCACCAGCAGCCCAGGATATGAGCAGTTCTTC.